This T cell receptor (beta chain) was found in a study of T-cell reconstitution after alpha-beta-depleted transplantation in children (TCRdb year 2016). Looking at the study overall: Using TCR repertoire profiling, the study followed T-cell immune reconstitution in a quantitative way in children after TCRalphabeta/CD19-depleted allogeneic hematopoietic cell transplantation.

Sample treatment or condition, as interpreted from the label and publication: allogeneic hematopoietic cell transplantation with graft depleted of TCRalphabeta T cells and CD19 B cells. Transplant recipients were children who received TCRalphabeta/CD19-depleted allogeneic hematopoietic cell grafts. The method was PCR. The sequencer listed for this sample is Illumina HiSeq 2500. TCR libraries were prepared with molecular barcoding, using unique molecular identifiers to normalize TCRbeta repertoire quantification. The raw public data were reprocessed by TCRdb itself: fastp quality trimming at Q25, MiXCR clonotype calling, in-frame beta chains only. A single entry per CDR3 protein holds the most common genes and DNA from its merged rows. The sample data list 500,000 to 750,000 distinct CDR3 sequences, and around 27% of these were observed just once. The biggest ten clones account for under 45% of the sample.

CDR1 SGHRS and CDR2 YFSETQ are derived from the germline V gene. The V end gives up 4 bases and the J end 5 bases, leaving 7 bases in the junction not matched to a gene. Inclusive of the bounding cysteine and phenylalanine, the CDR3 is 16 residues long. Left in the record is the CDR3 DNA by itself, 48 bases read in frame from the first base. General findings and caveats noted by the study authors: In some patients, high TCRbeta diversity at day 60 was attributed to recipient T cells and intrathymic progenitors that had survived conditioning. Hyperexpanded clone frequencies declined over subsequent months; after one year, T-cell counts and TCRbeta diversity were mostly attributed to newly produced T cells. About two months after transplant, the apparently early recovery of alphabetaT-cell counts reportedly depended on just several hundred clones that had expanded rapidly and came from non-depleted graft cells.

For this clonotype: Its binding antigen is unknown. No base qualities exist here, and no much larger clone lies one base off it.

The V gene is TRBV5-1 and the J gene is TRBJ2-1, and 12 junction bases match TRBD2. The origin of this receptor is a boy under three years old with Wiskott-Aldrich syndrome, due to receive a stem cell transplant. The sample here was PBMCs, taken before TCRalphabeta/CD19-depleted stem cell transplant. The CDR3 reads CASSPLTSGRDNEQFF. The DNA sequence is TGCGCCAGCAGCCCGCTGACTAGCGGGAGAGACAATGAGCAGTTCTTC. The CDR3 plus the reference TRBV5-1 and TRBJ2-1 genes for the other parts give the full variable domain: KAGVTQTPRYLIKTRGQQVTLSCSPISGHRSVSWYQQTPGQGLQFLFEYFSETQRNKGNFPGRFSGRQFSNSRSEMNVSTLELGDSALYLCASSPLTSGRDNEQFFGPGTRLTVL.